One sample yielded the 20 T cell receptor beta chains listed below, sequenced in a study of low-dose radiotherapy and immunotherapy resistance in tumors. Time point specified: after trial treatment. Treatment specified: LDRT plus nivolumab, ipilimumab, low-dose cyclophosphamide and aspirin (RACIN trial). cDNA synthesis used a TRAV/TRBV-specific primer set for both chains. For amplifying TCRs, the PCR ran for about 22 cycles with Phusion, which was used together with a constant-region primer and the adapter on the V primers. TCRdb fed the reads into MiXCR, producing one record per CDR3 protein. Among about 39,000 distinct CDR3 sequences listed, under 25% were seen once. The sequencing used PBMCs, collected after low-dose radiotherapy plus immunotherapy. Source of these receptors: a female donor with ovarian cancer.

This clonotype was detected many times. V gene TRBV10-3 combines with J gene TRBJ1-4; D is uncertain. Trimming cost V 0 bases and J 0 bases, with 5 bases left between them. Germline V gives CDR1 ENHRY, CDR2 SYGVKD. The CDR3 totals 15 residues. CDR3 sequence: CAISESISTNEKLFF. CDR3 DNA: TGTGCCATCAGTGAGTCGATTTCAACTAATGAAAAACTGTTTTTT.

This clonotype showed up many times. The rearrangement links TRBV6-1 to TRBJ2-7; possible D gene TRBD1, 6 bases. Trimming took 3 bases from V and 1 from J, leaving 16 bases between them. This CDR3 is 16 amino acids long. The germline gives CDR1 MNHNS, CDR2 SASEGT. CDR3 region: CASSDQTGIHSYEQYF. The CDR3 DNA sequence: TGTGCCAGCAGTGACCAAACAGGGATTCATTCCTACGAGCAGTACTTC.

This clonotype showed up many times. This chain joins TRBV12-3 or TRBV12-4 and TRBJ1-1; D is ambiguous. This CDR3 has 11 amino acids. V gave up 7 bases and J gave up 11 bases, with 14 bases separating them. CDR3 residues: CASTQTAVAFF. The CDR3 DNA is TGTGCCAGCACCCAGACCGCCGTGGCTTTCTTT.

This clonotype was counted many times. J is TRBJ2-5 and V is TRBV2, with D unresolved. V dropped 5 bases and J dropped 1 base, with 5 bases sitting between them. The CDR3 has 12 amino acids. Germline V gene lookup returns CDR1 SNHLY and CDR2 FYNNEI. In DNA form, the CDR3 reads TGTGCCAGCAGTCCCATCCAAGAGACCCAGTACTTC. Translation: CASSPIQETQYF. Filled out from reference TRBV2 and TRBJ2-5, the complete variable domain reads EPEVTQTPSHQVTQMGQEVILRCVPISNHLYFYWYRQILGQKVEFLVSFYNNEISEKSEIFDDQFSVERPDGSNFTLKIRSTKLEDSAMYFCASSPIQETQYFGPGTRLLVL.

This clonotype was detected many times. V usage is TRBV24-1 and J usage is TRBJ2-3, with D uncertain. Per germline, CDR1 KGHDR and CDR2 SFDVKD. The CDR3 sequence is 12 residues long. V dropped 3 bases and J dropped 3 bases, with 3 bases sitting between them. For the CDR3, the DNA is TGTGCCACCAGTGATGGGACAGATACGCAGTATTTT. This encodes CATSDGTDTQYF.

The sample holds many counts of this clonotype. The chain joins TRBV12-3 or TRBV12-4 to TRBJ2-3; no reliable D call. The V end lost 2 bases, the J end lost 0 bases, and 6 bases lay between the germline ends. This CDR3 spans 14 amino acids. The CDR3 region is CASSLSVSTDTQYF. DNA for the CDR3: TGTGCCAGCAGTTTAAGCGTTAGCACAGATACGCAGTATTTT.

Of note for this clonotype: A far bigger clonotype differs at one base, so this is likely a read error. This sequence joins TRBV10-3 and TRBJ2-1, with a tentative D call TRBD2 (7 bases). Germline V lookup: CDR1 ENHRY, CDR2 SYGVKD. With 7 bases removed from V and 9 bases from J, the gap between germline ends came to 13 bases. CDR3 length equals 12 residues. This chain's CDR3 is CAINMGGGEQFF. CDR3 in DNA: TGTGCCATCAACATGGGAGGGGGTGAGCAGTTCTTC.

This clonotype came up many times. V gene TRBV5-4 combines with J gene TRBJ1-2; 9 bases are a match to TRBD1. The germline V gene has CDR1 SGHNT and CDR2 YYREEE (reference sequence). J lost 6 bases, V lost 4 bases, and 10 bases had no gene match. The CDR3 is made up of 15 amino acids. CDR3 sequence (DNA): TGTGCCAGCAGCAGGCCCGGGACAGGGTCTAATGGCTACACCTTC. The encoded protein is CASSRPGTGSNGYTF.

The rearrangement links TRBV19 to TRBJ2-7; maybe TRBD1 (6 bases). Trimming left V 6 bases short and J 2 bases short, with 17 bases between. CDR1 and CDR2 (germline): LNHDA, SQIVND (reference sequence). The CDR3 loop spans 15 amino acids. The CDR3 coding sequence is TGTGCCAGTAGCGTACCCGGGACAACCCCCTACGAGCAGTACTTC. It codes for CASSVPGTTPYEQYF.

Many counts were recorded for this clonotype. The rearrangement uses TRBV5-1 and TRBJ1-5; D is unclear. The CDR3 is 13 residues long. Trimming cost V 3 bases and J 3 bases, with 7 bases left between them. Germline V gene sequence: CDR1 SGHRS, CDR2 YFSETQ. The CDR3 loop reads CASSSVPNQPQHF. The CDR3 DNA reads TGCGCCAGCAGCTCGGTGCCCAATCAGCCCCAGCATTTT.

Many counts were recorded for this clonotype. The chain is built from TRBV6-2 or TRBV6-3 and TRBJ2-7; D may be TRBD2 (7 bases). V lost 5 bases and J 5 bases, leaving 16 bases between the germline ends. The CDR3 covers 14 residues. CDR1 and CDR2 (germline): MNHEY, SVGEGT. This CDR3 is CASSPRGARNEQYF. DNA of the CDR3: TGTGCCAGCAGTCCCCGGGGGGCTCGGAACGAGCAGTACTTC.

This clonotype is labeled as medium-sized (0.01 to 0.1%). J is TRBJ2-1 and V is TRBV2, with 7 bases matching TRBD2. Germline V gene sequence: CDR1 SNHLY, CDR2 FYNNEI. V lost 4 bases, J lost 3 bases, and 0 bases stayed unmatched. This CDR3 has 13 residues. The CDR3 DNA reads TGTGCCAGCAGTGGGACTAGCTACAATGAGCAGTTCTTC. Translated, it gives CASSGTSYNEQFF.

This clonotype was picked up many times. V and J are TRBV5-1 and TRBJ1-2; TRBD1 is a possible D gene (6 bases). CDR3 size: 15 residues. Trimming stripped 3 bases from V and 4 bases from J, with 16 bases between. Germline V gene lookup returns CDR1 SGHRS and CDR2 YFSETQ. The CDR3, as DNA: TGCGCCAGCAGCTGGGGGCAAGGCGCCGGCTATGGCTACACCTTC. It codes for CASSWGQGAGYGYTF.

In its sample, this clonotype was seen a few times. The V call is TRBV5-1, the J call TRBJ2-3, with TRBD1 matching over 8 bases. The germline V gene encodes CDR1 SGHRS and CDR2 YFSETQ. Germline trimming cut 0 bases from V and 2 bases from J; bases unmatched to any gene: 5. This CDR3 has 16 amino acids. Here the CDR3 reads CASSLGRTGFTDTQYF. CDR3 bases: TGCGCCAGCAGCTTGGGACGGACAGGGTTCACAGATACGCAGTATTTT.

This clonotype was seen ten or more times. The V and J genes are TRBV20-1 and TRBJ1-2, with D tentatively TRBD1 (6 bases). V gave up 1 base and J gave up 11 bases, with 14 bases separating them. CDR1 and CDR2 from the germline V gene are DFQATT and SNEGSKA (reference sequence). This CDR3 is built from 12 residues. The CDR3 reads CSARGQDFPYTF. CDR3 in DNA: TGCAGTGCTAGAGGACAGGATTTTCCTTACACCTTC.

The CDR3 coding sequence is TGTGCCAGCAGCACAGGGGTAACGGGTTTCTACGAGCAGTACTTC. The encoded protein is CASSTGVTGFYEQYF. V is TRBV28 and J is TRBJ2-7, with 7 bases that match TRBD1. With V trimmed by 6 bases and J by 3 bases, 11 bases remained unmatched. There are 15 residues in the CDR3. Germline V gene lookup returns CDR1 MDHEN and CDR2 SYDVKM. Filled out from reference TRBV28 and TRBJ2-7, the complete variable domain reads DVKVTQSSRYLVKRTGEKVFLECVQDMDHENMFWYRQDPGLGLRLIYFSYDVKMKEKGDIPEGYSVSREKKERFSLILESASTNQTSMYLCASSTGVTGFYEQYFGPGTRLTVT.

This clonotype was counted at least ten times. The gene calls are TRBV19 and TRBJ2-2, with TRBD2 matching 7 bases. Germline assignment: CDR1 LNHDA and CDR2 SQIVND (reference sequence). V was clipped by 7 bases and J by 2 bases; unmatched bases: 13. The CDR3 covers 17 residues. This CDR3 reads CASTPEPGRVNTGELFF. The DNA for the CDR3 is TGTGCCAGTACCCCGGAACCGGGGAGGGTAAACACCGGGGAGCTGTTTTTT.

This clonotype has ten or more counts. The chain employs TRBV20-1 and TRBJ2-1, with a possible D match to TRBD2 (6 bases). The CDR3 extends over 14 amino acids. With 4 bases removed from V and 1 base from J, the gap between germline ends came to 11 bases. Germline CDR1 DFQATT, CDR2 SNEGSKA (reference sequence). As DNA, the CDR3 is TGCAGTGCTAAGGGTGCGGGGTCCTACAATGAGCAGTTCTTC. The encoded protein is CSAKGAGSYNEQFF.

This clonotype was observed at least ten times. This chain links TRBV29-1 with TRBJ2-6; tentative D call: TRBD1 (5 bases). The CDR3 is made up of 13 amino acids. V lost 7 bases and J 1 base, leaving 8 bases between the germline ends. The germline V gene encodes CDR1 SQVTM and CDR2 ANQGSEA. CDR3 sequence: CSARTSGANVLTF. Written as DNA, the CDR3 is TGCAGCGCCCGGACATCTGGGGCCAACGTCCTGACTTTC.

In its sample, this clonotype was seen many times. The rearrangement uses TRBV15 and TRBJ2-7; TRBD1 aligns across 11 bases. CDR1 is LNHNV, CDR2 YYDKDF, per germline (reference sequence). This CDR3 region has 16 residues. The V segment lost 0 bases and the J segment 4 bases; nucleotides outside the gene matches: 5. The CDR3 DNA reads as TGTGCCACCAGCAGAGATAGGGGGACAGGGGGGTACGAGCAGTACTTC. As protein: CATSRDRGTGGYEQYF.